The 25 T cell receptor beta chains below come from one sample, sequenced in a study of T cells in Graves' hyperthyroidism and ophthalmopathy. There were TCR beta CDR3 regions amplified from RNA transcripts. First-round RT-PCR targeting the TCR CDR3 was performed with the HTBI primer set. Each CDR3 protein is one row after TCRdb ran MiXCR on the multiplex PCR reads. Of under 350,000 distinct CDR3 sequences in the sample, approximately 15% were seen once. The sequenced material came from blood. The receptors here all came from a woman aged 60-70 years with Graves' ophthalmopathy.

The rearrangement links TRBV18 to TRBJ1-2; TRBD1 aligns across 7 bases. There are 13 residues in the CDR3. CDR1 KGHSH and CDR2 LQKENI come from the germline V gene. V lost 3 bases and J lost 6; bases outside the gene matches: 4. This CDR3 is CASSPVQGDGYTF. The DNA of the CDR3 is TGTGCCAGCTCACCGGTGCAGGGGGATGGCTACACCTTC.

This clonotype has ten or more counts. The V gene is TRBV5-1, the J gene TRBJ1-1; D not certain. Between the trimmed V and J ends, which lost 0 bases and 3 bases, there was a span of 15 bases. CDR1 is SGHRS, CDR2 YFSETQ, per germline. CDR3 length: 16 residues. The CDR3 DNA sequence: TGCGCCAGCAGCTTGGCCGGAGTTAACTTGGACACTGAAGCTTTCTTT. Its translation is CASSLAGVNLDTEAFF.

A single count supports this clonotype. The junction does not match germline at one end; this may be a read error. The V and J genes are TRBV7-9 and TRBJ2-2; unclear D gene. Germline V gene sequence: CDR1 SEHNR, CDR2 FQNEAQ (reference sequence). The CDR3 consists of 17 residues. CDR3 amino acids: CANSTALPTTNTGELFF. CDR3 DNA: TGTGCCAACAGCACGGCCCTCCCCACCACGAACACCGGGGAGCTGTTTTTT.

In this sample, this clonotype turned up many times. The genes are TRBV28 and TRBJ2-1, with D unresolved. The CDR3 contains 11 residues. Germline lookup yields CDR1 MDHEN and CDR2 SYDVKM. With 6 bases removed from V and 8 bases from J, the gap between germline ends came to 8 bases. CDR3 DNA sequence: TGTGCCAGCAGACTATCCTATGAGCAGTTCTTC. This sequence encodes CASRLSYEQFF.

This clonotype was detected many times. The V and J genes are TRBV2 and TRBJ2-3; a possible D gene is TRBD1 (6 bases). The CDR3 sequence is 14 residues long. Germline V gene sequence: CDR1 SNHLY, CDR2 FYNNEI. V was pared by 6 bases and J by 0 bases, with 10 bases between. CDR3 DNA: TGTGCCAGCAGGATCAGGGGAAGCACAGATACGCAGTATTTT. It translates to CASRIRGSTDTQYF.

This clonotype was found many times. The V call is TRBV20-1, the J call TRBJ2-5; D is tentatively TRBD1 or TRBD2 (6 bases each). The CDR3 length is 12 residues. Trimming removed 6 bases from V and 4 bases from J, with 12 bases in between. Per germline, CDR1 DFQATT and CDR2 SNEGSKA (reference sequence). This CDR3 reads CSAKQGGETQYF. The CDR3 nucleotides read TGCAGTGCCAAACAGGGAGGAGAGACCCAGTACTTC.

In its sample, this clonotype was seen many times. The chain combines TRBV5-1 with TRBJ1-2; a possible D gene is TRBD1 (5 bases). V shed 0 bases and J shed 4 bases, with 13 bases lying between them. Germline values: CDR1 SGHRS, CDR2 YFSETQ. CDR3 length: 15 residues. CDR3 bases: TGCGCCAGCAGCTTGGATGGGGGAGATGGCTATGGCTACACCTTC. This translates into CASSLDGGDGYGYTF.

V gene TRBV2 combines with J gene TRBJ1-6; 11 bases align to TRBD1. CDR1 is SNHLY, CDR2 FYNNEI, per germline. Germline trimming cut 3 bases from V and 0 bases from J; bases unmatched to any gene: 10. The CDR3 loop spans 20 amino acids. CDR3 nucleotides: TGTGCCAGCAGTGACGCGGACAGGGGGCTTGCGAGCTCCTATAATTCACCCCTCCACTTT. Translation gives CASSDADRGLASSYNSPLHF.

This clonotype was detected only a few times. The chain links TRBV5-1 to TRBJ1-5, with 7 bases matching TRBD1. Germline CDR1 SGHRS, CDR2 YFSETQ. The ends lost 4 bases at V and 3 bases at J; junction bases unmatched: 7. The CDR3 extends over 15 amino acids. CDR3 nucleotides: TGCGCCAGCAGCGCCGCCGGGACAGCCAATCAGCCCCAGCATTTT. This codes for CASSAAGTANQPQHF.

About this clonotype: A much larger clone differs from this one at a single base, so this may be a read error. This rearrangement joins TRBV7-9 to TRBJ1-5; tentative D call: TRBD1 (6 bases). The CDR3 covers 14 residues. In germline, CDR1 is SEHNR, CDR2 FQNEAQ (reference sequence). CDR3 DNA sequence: TGTGCCAGCAGCTTGGGGACATCTCTCCAGCTCCAGCATTTT. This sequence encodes CASSLGTSLQLQHF.

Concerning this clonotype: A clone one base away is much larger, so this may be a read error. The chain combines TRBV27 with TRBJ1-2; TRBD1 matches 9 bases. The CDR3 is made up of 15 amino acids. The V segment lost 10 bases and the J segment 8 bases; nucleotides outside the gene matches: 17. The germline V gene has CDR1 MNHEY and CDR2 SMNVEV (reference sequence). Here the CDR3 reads CANSSADRGAVGYTF. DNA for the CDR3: TGTGCCAACAGCTCAGCGGACAGGGGAGCAGTCGGCTACACCTTC.

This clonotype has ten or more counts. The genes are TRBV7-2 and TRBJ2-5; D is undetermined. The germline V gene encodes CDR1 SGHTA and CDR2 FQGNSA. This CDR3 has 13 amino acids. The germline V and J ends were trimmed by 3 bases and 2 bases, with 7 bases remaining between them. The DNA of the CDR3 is TGTGCCAGCAGCTTGGACCCGCAAGAGACCCAGTACTTC. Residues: CASSLDPQETQYF.

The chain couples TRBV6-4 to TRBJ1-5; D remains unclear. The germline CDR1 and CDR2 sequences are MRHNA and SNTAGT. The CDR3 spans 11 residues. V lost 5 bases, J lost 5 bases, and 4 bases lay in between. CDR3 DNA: TGTGCCAGCAGTATAGATCAGCCCCAGCATTTT. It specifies CASSIDQPQHF.

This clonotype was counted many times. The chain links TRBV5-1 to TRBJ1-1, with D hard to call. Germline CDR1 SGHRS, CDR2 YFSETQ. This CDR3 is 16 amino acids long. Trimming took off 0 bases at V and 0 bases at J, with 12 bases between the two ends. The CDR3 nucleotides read TGCGCCAGCAGCTTGGGGCAGGTCCTCATGAACACTGAAGCTTTCTTT. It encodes CASSLGQVLMNTEAFF.

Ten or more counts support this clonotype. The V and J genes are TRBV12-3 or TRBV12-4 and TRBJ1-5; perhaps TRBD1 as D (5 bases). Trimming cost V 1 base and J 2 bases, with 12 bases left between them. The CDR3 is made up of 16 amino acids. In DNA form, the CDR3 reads TGTGCCAGCAGTTTAGAGGGCGGGGCCCGCAATCAGCCCCAGCATTTT. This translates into CASSLEGGARNQPQHF.

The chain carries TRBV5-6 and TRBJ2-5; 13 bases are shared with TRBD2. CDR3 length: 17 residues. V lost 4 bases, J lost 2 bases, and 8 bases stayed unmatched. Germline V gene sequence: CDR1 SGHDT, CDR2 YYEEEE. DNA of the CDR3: TGTGCCAGCAGCCTAGGGGGACTAGCGGGACAACAAGAGACCCAGTACTTC. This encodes CASSLGGLAGQQETQYF.

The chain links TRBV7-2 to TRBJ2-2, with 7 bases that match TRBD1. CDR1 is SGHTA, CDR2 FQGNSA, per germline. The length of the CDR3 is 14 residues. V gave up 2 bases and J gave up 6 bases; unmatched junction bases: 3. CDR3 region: CASSLNQGAGELFF. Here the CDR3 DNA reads TGTGCCAGCAGCTTAAATCAGGGGGCCGGGGAGCTGTTTTTT.

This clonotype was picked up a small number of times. This CDR3 is CASSFTQGNQPQHF. The CDR3 DNA is TGTGCCAGCAGTTTTACTCAGGGTAATCAGCCCCAGCATTTT. The rearrangement links TRBV27 to TRBJ1-5, with D tentatively TRBD1 (5 bases). Trimming left V 3 bases short and J 4 bases short, with 10 bases between. Per germline, CDR1 MNHEY and CDR2 SMNVEV (reference sequence). The CDR3 extends over 14 amino acids.

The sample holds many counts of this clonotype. CDR3 DNA: TGCGCCAGCAGCACGGGCTACGAGCAGTACTTC. As protein: CASSTGYEQYF. The chain links TRBV5-1 to TRBJ2-7; D is uncertain. The V and J ends lost 4 bases and 3 bases respectively, with 5 bases between them. The germline gives CDR1 SGHRS, CDR2 YFSETQ. CDR3 size: 11 residues.

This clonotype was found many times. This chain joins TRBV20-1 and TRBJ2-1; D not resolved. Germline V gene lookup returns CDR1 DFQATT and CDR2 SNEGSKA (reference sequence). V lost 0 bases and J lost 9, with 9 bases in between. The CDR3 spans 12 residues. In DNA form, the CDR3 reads TGCAGTGCTAGAGATCCCACCGGTGAGCAGTTCTTC. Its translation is CSARDPTGEQFF.

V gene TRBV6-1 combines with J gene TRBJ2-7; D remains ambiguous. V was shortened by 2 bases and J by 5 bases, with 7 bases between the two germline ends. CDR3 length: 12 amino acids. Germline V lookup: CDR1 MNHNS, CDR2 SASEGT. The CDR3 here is CASSERIHEQYF. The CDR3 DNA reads TGTGCCAGCAGTGAACGGATCCACGAGCAGTACTTC.

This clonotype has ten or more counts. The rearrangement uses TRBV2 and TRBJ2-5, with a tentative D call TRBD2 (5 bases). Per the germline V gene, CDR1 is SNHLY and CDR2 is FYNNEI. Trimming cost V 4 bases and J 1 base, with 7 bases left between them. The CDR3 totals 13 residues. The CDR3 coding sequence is TGTGCCAGCAGTGGAGGGATCCAAGAGACCCAGTACTTC. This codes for CASSGGIQETQYF.

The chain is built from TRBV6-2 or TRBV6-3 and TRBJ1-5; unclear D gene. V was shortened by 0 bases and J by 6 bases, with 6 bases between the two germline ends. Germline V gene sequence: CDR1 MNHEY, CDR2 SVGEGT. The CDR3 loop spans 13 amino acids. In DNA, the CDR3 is TGTGCCAGCAGTTACTCAAGGAGTCAGCCCCAGCATTTT. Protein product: CASSYSRSQPQHF.

The CDR3 is CSANLQETQYF. The CDR3 nucleotides are TGCAGTGCTAACTTACAAGAGACCCAGTACTTC. The chain employs TRBV20-1 and TRBJ2-5; D is ambiguous. The germline gives CDR1 DFQATT, CDR2 SNEGSKA (reference sequence). Trimming left V 4 bases short and J 2 bases short, with 5 bases between. The CDR3 runs to 11 residues.

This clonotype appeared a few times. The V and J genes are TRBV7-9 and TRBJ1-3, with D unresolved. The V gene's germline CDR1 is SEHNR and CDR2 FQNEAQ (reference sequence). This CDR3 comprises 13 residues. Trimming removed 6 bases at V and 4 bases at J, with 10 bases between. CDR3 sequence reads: CASRASSGNTIYF. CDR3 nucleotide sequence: TGTGCCAGCAGGGCCAGTTCCGGAAACACCATATATTTT.